This T cell receptor (beta chain) derives from a study of blood T cell repertoires in COVID-19. This clone was seen only once. Measured with immunoSEQ multiplex PCR; TCRdb has only the in-frame clones, and not every one. The sample contains 150,000 to 160,000 clones, about nine tenths of which appear only once. The CDR3 contains 17 residues. Per the germline V gene, CDR1 is KGHDR and CDR2 is SFDVKD. V was pared by 5 bases and J by 2 bases, with 6 bases of the junction left unmatched. The receptor comes from a woman between 70 and 85 years old with acute or convalescent COVID-19. The chain links TRBV24-1 to TRBJ2-5, with 14 bases fitting TRBD2. Sequencing input: peripheral blood. The CDR3 nucleotides read TGTGCCACCAGTGGTCGGACTAGCGGGGGGTCACAAGAGACCCAGTACTTC. The encoded protein is CATSGRTSGGSQETQYF.